A single sample gave rise to the 31 T cell receptor beta chains below, sequenced in a study of somatic mutations in cytotoxic T cells in rheumatoid arthritis (dated by TCRdb to about 2017). Libraries were prepared through the immunoSEQ multiplex PCR assay. Held by TCRdb, this immuneACCESS table contains in-frame sequences only and omits some clones. Under half of the omission traces to an unresolved V gene where checked; the cause of the rest is unknown. The sample has almost 7,500 clones on record, 74% of them singletons. Of the sample, approximately 16% is held by the ten largest clones. The sequencing input was CD8+ T cells sorted from blood. The source is an adult with rheumatoid arthritis.

As DNA, the CDR3 is TGCGCCAGCAGCCAGCATGTAGAGGGGGACACTGAAGCTTTCTTT. Its translation: CASSQHVEGDTEAFF. The rearrangement uses TRBV4-3 and TRBJ1-1, with D possibly TRBD1 on 6 matching bases. The CDR3 extends over 15 amino acids. CDR1 and CDR2 (germline): LGHNA, YSLEER. Trimming shortened V by 3 bases and J by 3 bases, and 14 bases separated the two germline ends.

The chain recombines TRBV28 with TRBJ1-3; no clear D gene. Trimming pared 6 bases from V and 2 bases from J, leaving 11 bases between. The CDR3 runs 14 residues. Germline V gene sequence: CDR1 MDHEN, CDR2 SYDVKM. CDR3 sequence reads: CASRPPGPGNTIYF. CDR3 coding DNA: TGTGCCAGCAGACCACCGGGTCCTGGAAACACCATATATTTT.

The chain has TRBV5-1 and TRBJ2-7; D is unresolved. The V end was cut by 2 bases, the J end by 3 bases, with 12 bases between. Germline lookup yields CDR1 SGHRS and CDR2 YFSETQ. The CDR3 has 14 amino acids. The DNA of the CDR3 is TGCGCCAGCAGCTTTGATCCGCCGGGCTACGAGCAGTACTTC. It encodes CASSFDPPGYEQYF.

This clone has a handful of counts. The chain joins TRBV7-3 to TRBJ1-1, with D unclear. V was trimmed by 1 base and J by 2 bases, leaving 11 bases between them. The CDR3 contains 15 residues. In germline, CDR1 is SGHTA, CDR2 FQGTGA. This CDR3 is CASSLRRSSNTEAFF. CDR3 in DNA: TGTGCCAGCAGCTTAAGGAGGAGCTCTAACACTGAAGCTTTCTTT.

CDR3 nucleotides: TGCGCCAGCAGCCATGCAATAGCGGGAGGGTTTTCCGAGCAGTACTTC. Its protein product is CASSHAIAGGFSEQYF. The chain combines TRBV4-1 with TRBJ2-7, with TRBD2 matching 11 bases. V shed 3 bases and J 6 bases; nucleotides not matched to a gene: 10. This CDR3 comprises 16 residues. CDR1 MGHRA and CDR2 YSYEKL come from the germline V gene.

This clone was seen only a few times. The chain carries TRBV5-1 and TRBJ2-1, with 10 bases fitting TRBD2. The CDR3 runs 17 residues. Germline V gene data show CDR1 as SGHRS and CDR2 as YFSETQ. After removal of 3 bases from V and 4 bases from J, the junction contained 10 bases not matched to a gene. As DNA, the CDR3 is TGCGCCAGCAGCTCCTCCGGGACTAGCGACTTTTACAATGAGCAGTTCTTC. This codes for CASSSSGTSDFYNEQFF. The full variable domain, its missing parts supplied by reference TRBV5-1 and TRBJ2-1, is KAGVTQTPRYLIKTRGQQVTLSCSPISGHRSVSWYQQTPGQGLQFLFEYFSETQRNKGNFPGRFSGRQFSNSRSEMNVSTLELGDSALYLCASSSSGTSDFYNEQFFGPGTRLTVL.

DNA for the CDR3: TGTGCCAGCAGTGAGGAGGCAGGGGGCGTTAATGAAGCTTTCTTT. Translation gives CASSEEAGGVNEAFF. The rearrangement joins TRBV6-1 to TRBJ1-1; TRBD1 agrees at 8 bases. This CDR3 is 15 amino acids long. CDR1 MNHNS and CDR2 SASEGT come from the germline V gene. V lost 3 bases, J lost 7 bases, and 10 bases stayed unmatched.

The V call is TRBV4-3, the J call TRBJ1-2; D remains ambiguous. This CDR3 is 13 amino acids long. The germline V and J ends were trimmed by 0 bases and 8 bases, with 10 bases remaining between them. Germline loops: CDR1 LGHNA, CDR2 YSLEER. The CDR3 here is CASSQDGVRGYTF. CDR3 DNA: TGCGCCAGCAGCCAAGACGGGGTGAGGGGCTACACCTTC.

The rearrangement joins TRBV15 to TRBJ1-3; D is unresolved. Germline V CDR1 and CDR2: LNHNV, YYDKDF (reference sequence). Trimming cost V 3 bases and J 0 bases, with 9 bases left between them. There are 15 residues in the CDR3. CDR3 residues: CATSSDWGSGNTIYF. The CDR3 coding sequence is TGTGCCACCAGCAGTGACTGGGGCTCTGGAAACACCATATATTTT.

V gene TRBV2 combines with J gene TRBJ1-1; tentatively, D is TRBD1 (5 bases). The V end was cut by 2 bases, the J end by 3 bases, with 13 bases between. Germline V gene data show CDR1 as SNHLY and CDR2 as FYNNEI. CDR3 length: 15 amino acids. CDR3: CASSELAGGYTEAFF. As DNA, the CDR3 is TGTGCCAGCAGTGAATTGGCGGGGGGTTACACTGAAGCTTTCTTT.

Only one count was recorded for this clone. The chain couples TRBV6-4 to TRBJ2-2, with 7 bases identical to TRBD2. CDR3 length equals 18 residues. V gave up 2 bases and J gave up 2 bases; unmatched junction bases: 11. In germline, CDR1 is MRHNA, CDR2 SNTAGT. CDR3 coding DNA: TGTGCCAGCAGTGACCACCGGGGGGAGCGCCAAAACACCGGGGAGCTGTTTTTT. Protein sequence: CASSDHRGERQNTGELFF.

This clone was detected a few times. The V and J genes are TRBV9 and TRBJ2-2; D gene unclear. Trimming shortened V by 3 bases and J by 7 bases, and 16 bases separated the two germline ends. Germline loops: CDR1 SGDLS, CDR2 YYNGEE. The CDR3 has 15 amino acids. CDR3 DNA sequence: TGTGCCAGCAGCGAGATGGACCATTTGAGCGGGGAGCTGTTTTTT. Translating gives CASSEMDHLSGELFF.

The chain has TRBV28 and TRBJ2-5; D perhaps matches TRBD2 (6 bases). V lost 3 bases and J 1 base, leaving 9 bases between the germline ends. Germline CDR1 is MDHEN and CDR2 is SYDVKM. The CDR3 has 14 amino acids. The CDR3 sequence: CASSFGSGQETQYF. CDR3 nucleotides: TGTGCCAGCAGTTTCGGTAGCGGCCAAGAGACCCAGTACTTC. Together with reference TRBV28 and TRBJ2-5, the CDR3 gives the full variable domain: DVKVTQSSRYLVKRTGEKVFLECVQDMDHENMFWYRQDPGLGLRLIYFSYDVKMKEKGDIPEGYSVSREKKERFSLILESASTNQTSMYLCASSFGSGQETQYFGPGTRLLVL.

The chain uses TRBV6-1 and TRBJ1-5, with D perhaps TRBD1 (5 bases). Germline CDR1 and CDR2: MNHNS and SASEGT. This CDR3 is built from 15 residues. V was clipped by 3 bases and J by 6 bases, with 15 bases between them. CDR3 in amino acids: CASSDWGGSGQPQHF. CDR3 DNA sequence: TGTGCCAGCAGTGATTGGGGGGGTTCGGGTCAGCCCCAGCATTTT.

The J gene is TRBJ2-7, the V gene TRBV15; tentatively, D is TRBD2 (5 bases). The CDR3 totals 15 residues. The germline CDR1 and CDR2 sequences are LNHNV and YYDKDF (reference sequence). Between the trimmed V and J ends, which lost 4 bases and 5 bases, there was a span of 18 bases. DNA of the CDR3: TGTGCCACCAGCAACACCCGGGGTAGCTATGACGAGCAGTACTTC. Its protein product is CATSNTRGSYDEQYF.

This clone appeared once. V usage is TRBV4-3 and J usage is TRBJ2-7; D assignment may be TRBD1 or TRBD2 (7 bases each). The CDR3 totals 15 residues. The germline V gene encodes CDR1 LGHNA and CDR2 YSLEER. Trimming stripped 3 bases from V and 3 bases from J, with 15 bases between. CDR3 region: CASSQGTAGLYEQYF. The CDR3 DNA follows: TGCGCCAGCAGCCAGGGGACAGCGGGGCTCTACGAGCAGTACTTC.

The chain employs TRBV30 and TRBJ2-7, with D tentatively TRBD2 (5 bases). Germline V gives CDR1 GTSNPN, CDR2 SVGIG (reference sequence). V lost 5 bases, J lost 0 bases, and 14 bases lay in between. The CDR3 is 14 residues long. This chain's CDR3 is CAWGKDFSSYEQYF. The CDR3 DNA follows: TGTGCCTGGGGCAAGGACTTTAGCTCCTACGAGCAGTACTTC.

This chain links TRBV19 with TRBJ1-5; D is possibly TRBD1 (5 bases). Trimming pared 0 bases from V and 5 bases from J, leaving 11 bases between. The CDR3 length is 15 residues. The V gene's germline CDR1 is LNHDA and CDR2 SQIVND (reference sequence). CDR3: CASSIDHGGYQPQHF. The CDR3 nucleotides are TGTGCCAGTAGTATAGATCATGGGGGGTATCAGCCCCAGCATTTT.

The rearrangement uses TRBV6-5 and TRBJ1-1; D uncertain. Between the trimmed V and J ends, which lost 0 bases and 4 bases, there was a span of 15 bases. CDR3 length equals 16 residues. CDR1 is MNHEY and CDR2 is SVGAGI in the germline V gene. The CDR3 protein is CASSYSRTRGSTEAFF. As DNA, the CDR3 is TGTGCCAGCAGTTACTCGAGGACTCGCGGGAGCACTGAAGCTTTCTTT.

The chain's CDR3 is CASSFQSPLFSTDTQYF. DNA of the CDR3: TGTGCCAGCAGTTTTCAATCCCCCCTTTTTAGCACAGATACGCAGTATTTT. The chain recombines TRBV27 with TRBJ2-3, with D hard to call. V was trimmed by 3 bases and J by 0 bases, leaving 16 bases between them. Per germline, CDR1 MNHEY and CDR2 SMNVEV (reference sequence). CDR3 length equals 17 residues.

This clone was observed once. The V call is TRBV4-1, the J call TRBJ2-1; D may correspond to TRBD1 or TRBD2 (5 bases each). V lost 6 bases and J 6 bases, leaving 15 bases between the germline ends. CDR1 is MGHRA, CDR2 YSYEKL, per germline. The CDR3 totals 14 residues. This CDR3 is CASSTAPGTNEQFF. CDR3 in DNA: TGCGCCAGCAGTACGGCCCCGGGGACCAATGAGCAGTTCTTC.

The J gene is TRBJ1-5, the V gene TRBV11-2, with a tentative D call TRBD1 (6 bases). In germline, CDR1 is SGHAT, CDR2 FQNNGV. The CDR3 extends over 13 amino acids. Trimming took 10 bases from V and 2 from J, leaving 12 bases between them. The chain's CDR3 is CANRQDRNQPQHF. DNA for the CDR3: TGTGCCAACAGACAGGACCGCAATCAGCCCCAGCATTTT.

Relative to its sample, this clone is medium-sized. The chain links TRBV19 to TRBJ1-2; TRBD1 matches at 9 bases. CDR3 size: 16 residues. The V and J ends lost 8 bases and 3 bases, in that order; junction bases with no gene match: 13. Germline loops: CDR1 LNHDA, CDR2 SQIVND (reference sequence). CDR3 in amino acids: CASSTRGQGTDYGYTF. The CDR3 DNA is TGTGCCAGTTCCACGCGGGGACAGGGAACCGACTATGGCTACACCTTC.

The gene calls are TRBV27 and TRBJ2-1; either TRBD1 or TRBD2 may supply D (5 bases each). Between the trimmed V and J ends, which lost 3 bases and 4 bases, there was a span of 10 bases. The CDR3 has 14 amino acids. Germline CDR1 MNHEY, CDR2 SMNVEV (reference sequence). CDR3 nucleotide sequence: TGTGCCAGCAGTTTTTCGGGGCTATACAATGAGCAGTTCTTC. This translates into CASSFSGLYNEQFF.

This clone was found once. In DNA form, the CDR3 reads TGCGCCAGCAGCCAAGATCCGGGCCCTCGAAATGAAGCTTTCTTT. This sequence encodes CASSQDPGPRNEAFF. The chain combines TRBV4-3 with TRBJ1-1; D unclear. Trimming cost V 0 bases and J 7 bases, with 15 bases left between them. This CDR3 is built from 15 residues. Germline loops: CDR1 LGHNA, CDR2 YSLEER.

The V call is TRBV27, the J call TRBJ2-3; the D gene could be TRBD1 or TRBD2 (5 bases each). The V end was cut by 5 bases, the J end by 3 bases, with 9 bases between. CDR1 MNHEY and CDR2 SMNVEV come from the germline V gene (reference sequence). This CDR3 has 13 residues. For the CDR3, the DNA is TGTGCCAGCAGTCCGGGGACGACAGATACGCAGTATTTT. Protein: CASSPGTTDTQYF.

This clone has just one count. V and J are TRBV19 and TRBJ2-3; D is unresolved. The CDR3 has 15 amino acids. V was shortened by 4 bases and J by 3 bases, with 14 bases between the two germline ends. Germline lookup yields CDR1 LNHDA and CDR2 SQIVND (reference sequence). CDR3 DNA: TGTGCCAGTAGTACAACTACTACGACTACAGATACGCAGTATTTT. Residues: CASSTTTTTTDTQYF.

This clone qualifies as medium-sized. The chain joins TRBV4-1 to TRBJ2-1; maybe TRBD2 (6 bases). Trimming removed 0 bases from V and 4 bases from J, with 13 bases in between. Germline V CDR1 and CDR2: MGHRA, YSYEKL. CDR3 size: 16 residues. The CDR3 DNA reads as TGCGCCAGCAGCCAAGATGACGGGGGATATTACAATGAGCAGTTCTTC. The encoded protein is CASSQDDGGYYNEQFF.

V and J are TRBV5-6 and TRBJ2-1; D unresolved. The germline V gene encodes CDR1 SGHDT and CDR2 YYEEEE. With 1 base removed from V and 9 bases from J, the gap between germline ends came to 8 bases. This CDR3 spans 12 amino acids. As DNA, the CDR3 is TGTGCCAGCAGCTTGTATCAAGGTGAGCAGTTCTTC. This translates into CASSLYQGEQFF.

The chain combines TRBV13 with TRBJ1-5; D is uncertain. Germline loops: CDR1 PRHDT, CDR2 FYEKMQ (reference sequence). V was pared by 1 base and J by 1 base, with 5 bases between. The CDR3 covers 14 residues. Here the CDR3 reads CASSLEGSNQPQHF. CDR3 coding DNA: TGTGCCAGCAGCTTAGAGGGCAGCAATCAGCCCCAGCATTTT. Combining the CDR3 with reference TRBV13 and TRBJ1-5 gives the whole variable domain AAGVIQSPRHLIKEKRETATLKCYPIPRHDTVYWYQQGPGQDPQFLISFYEKMQSDKGSIPDRFSAQQFSDYHSELNMSSLELGDSALYFCASSLEGSNQPQHFGDGTRLSIL.

In its sample, this clone was seen a few times. The chain joins TRBV28 to TRBJ1-5; D is perhaps TRBD1 (5 bases). This CDR3 has 16 amino acids. V lost 4 bases and J lost 3, with 16 bases in between. Germline CDR1 and CDR2: MDHEN and SYDVKM. The CDR3 here is CASSWDPTDSNQPQHF. The DNA of the CDR3 is TGTGCCAGCAGTTGGGACCCGACCGATTCCAATCAGCCCCAGCATTTT.